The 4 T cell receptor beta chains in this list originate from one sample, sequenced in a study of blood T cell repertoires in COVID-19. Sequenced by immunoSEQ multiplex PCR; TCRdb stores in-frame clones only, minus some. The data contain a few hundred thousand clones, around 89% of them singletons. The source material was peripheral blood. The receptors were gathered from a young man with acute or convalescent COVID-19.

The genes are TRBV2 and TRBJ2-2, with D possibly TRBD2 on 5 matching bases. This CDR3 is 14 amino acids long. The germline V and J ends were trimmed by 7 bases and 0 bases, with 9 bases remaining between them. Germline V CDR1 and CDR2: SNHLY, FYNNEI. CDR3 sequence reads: CASKIAPNTGELFF. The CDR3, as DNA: TGTGCCAGCAAGATAGCGCCGAACACCGGGGAGCTGTTTTTT.

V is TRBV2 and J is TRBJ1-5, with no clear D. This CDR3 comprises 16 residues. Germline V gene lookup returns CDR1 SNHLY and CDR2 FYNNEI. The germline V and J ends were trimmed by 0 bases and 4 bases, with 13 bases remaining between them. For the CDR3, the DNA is TGTGCCAGCAGTGAAGCGCGATGGCCGGGTAATCAGCCCCAGCATTTT. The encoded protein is CASSEARWPGNQPQHF.

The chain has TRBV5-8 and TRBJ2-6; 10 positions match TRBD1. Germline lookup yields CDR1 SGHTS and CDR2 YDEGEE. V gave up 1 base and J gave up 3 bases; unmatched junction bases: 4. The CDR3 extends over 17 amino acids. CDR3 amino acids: CASSLRQGAFGANVLTF. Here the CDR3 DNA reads TGTGCCAGCAGCTTGCGACAGGGGGCTTTTGGGGCCAACGTCCTGACTTTC.

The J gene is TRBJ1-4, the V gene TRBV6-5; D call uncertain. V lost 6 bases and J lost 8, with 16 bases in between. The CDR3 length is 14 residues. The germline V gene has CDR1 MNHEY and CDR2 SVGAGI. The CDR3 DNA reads TGTGCCAGCAGGGTGACACGTAACGGCGAAAAACTGTTTTTT. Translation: CASRVTRNGEKLFF.